The TCR beta chain described here comes from a study of CD4 T cells in relation to SARS-CoV-2 and coronaviruses. Overall study context: Convalescent donors were aged 21 to 72, with median about 40 years.

Comment on this clone: Its antigen is unknown.

The protocol was immunoSEQ multiplex PCR, while the TCRdb copy is restricted to in-frame clones and leaves out a portion. The repertoire consists of about 31,000 clones, with under 80% occurring once and the leading ten covering around 3.1%. V trimming: 6 bases; J trimming: 2 bases; junction bases outside the gene matches: 6. There are 16 residues in the CDR3. Germline V gene sequence: CDR1 SNHLY, CDR2 FYNNEI. This receptor was identified in an adult with COVID-19. The sequencing sample was made of memory CD4+ T cells from PBMCs, cultured in vitro. The V gene is TRBV2, the J gene TRBJ2-3, with 12 bases identical to TRBD2. The CDR3 nucleotides are TGTGCCAGCAGAGCTAGGACTAGCGGGAACACAGATACGCAGTATTTT. As protein: CASRARTSGNTDTQYF. Filled out from reference TRBV2 and TRBJ2-3, the complete variable domain reads EPEVTQTPSHQVTQMGQEVILRCVPISNHLYFYWYRQILGQKVEFLVSFYNNEISEKSEIFDDQFSVERPDGSNFTLKIRSTKLEDSAMYFCASRARTSGNTDTQYFGPGTRLTVL.